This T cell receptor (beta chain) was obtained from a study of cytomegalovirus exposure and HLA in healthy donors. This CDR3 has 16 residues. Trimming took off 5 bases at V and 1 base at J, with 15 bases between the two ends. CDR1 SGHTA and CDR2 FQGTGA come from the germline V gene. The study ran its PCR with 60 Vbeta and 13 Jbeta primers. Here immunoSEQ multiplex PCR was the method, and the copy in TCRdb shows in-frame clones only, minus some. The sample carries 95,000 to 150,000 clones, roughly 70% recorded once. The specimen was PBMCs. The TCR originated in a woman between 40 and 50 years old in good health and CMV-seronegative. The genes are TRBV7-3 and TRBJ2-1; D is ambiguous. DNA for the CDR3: TGTGCCAGCAGCATCTCAGTGTCCCCATCCTACAATGAGCAGTTCTTC. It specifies CASSISVSPSYNEQFF.